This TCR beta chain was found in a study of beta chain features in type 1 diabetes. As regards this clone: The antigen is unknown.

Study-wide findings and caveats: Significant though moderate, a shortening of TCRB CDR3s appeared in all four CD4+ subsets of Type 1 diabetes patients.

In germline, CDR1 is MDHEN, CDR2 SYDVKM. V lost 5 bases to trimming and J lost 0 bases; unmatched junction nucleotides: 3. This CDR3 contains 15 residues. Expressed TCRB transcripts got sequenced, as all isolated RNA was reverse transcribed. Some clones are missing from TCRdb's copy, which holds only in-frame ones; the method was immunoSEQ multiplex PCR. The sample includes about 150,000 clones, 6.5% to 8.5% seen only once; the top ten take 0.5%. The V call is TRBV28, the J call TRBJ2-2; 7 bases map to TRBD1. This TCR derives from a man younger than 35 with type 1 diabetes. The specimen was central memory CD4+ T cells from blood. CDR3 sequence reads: CASSPGTANTGELFF. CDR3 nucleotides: TGTGCCAGCAGTCCCGGGACAGCGAACACCGGGGAGCTGTTTTTT.